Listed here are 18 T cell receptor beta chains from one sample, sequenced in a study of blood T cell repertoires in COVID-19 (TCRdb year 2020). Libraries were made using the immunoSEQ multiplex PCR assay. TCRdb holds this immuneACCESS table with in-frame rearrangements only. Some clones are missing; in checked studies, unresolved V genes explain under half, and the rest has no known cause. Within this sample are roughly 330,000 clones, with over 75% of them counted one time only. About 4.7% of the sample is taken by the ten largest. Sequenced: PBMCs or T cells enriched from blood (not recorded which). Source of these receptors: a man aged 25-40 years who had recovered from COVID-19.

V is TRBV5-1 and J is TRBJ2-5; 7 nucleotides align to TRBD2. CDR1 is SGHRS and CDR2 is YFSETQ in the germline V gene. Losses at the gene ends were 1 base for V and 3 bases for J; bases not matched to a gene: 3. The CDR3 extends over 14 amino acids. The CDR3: CASSLTAGEETQYF. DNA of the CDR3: TGCGCCAGCAGCTTGACGGCGGGGGAAGAGACCCAGTACTTC.

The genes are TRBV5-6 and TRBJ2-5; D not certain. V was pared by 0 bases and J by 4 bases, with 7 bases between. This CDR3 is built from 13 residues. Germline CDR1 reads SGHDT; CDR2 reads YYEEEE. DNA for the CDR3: TGTGCCAGCAGCTTGGGGCGGAGAGAGACCCAGTACTTC. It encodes CASSLGRRETQYF.

This chain's CDR3 is CASSQLNYGYTF. The DNA of the CDR3 is TGTGCCAGCAGTCAACTTAACTATGGCTACACCTTC. The chain is built from TRBV5-6 and TRBJ1-2; D is unresolved. Per germline, CDR1 SGHDT and CDR2 YYEEEE. The CDR3 length is 12 residues. Deletions cut 5 bases from V and 1 base from J, with 6 bases between. The whole variable domain, remainder taken from reference TRBV5-6 and TRBJ1-2, is DAGVTQSPTHLIKTRGQQVTLRCSPKSGHDTVSWYQQALGQGPQFIFQYYEEEERQRGNFPDRFSGHQFPNYSSELNVNALLLGDSALYLCASSQLNYGYTFGSGTRLTVV.

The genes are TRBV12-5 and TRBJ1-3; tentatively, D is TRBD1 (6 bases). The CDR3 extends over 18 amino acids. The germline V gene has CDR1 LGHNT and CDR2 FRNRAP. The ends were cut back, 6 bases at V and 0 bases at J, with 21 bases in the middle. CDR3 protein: CASGPLIGGPNSGNTIYF. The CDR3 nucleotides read TGTGCTAGTGGCCCCCTTATCGGGGGGCCAAACTCTGGAAACACCATATATTTT.

In nucleotides, the CDR3 is TGCGCCAGCAGCTTGGGACTACCACCCTCCTACGAGCAGTACTTC. This gives the protein CASSLGLPPSYEQYF. The genes are TRBV5-1 and TRBJ2-7; D may be TRBD2 (5 bases). Trimming removed 0 bases from V and 0 bases from J, with 10 bases in between. The germline CDR1 and CDR2 sequences are SGHRS and YFSETQ. This CDR3 has 15 amino acids.

The CDR3 loop is CASSLTPSSGGRVQETQYF. The CDR3 DNA is TGTGCCAGCAGCCTCACCCCCTCTAGCGGGGGGAGGGTTCAGGAGACCCAGTACTTC. The rearrangement joins TRBV3-1 (or the pseudogene TRBV3-2) to TRBJ2-5, with 11 bases matching TRBD2. Trimming at V came to 4 bases and at J to 5 bases, leaving 18 bases not matched to a gene. From germline, CDR1 is LGHDT and CDR2 YNNKEL (reference sequence). This CDR3 has 19 residues.

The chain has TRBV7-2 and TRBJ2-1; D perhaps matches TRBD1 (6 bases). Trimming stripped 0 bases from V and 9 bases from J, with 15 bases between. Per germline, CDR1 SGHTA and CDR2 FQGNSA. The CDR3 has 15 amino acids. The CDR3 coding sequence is TGTGCCAGCAGCTTAGCGTCGGCAGGGGTTGGTGAGCAGTTCTTC. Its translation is CASSLASAGVGEQFF.

The CDR3 sequence is CASSRGYSYNEQFF. The CDR3 DNA sequence: TGTGCCAGCAGCAGGGGCTACTCCTACAATGAGCAGTTCTTC. The chain is built from TRBV11-2 and TRBJ2-1, with D maybe TRBD1 (5 bases). Trimming removed 5 bases at V and 0 bases at J, with 8 bases between. This CDR3 is built from 14 residues. The germline V gene has CDR1 SGHAT and CDR2 FQNNGV. Full variable domain (missing parts from reference TRBV11-2 and TRBJ2-1): EAGVAQSPRYKIIEKRQSVAFWCNPISGHATLYWYQQILGQGPKLLIQFQNNGVVDDSQLPKDRFSAERLKGVDSTLKIQPAKLEDSAVYLCASSRGYSYNEQFFGPGTRLTVL.

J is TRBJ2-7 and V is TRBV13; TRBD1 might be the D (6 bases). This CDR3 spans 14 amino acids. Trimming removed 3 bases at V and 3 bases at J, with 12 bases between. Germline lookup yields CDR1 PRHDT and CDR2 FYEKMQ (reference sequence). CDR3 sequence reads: CASSFGTKFYEQYF. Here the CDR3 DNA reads TGTGCCAGCAGCTTTGGGACAAAATTCTACGAGCAGTACTTC.

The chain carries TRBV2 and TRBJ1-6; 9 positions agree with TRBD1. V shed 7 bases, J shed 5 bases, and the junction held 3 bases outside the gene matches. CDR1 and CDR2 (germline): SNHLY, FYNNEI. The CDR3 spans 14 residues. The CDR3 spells CASTGQGNNSPLHF. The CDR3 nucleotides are TGTGCCAGCACTGGACAGGGGAATAATTCACCCCTCCACTTT. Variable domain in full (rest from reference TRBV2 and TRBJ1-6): EPEVTQTPSHQVTQMGQEVILRCVPISNHLYFYWYRQILGQKVEFLVSFYNNEISEKSEIFDDQFSVERPDGSNFTLKIRSTKLEDSAMYFCASTGQGNNSPLHFGNGTRLTVT.

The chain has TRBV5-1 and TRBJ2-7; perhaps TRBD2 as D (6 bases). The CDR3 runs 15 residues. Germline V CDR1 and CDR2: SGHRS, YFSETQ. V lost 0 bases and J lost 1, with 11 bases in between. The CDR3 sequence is CASSLGGTFSYEQYF. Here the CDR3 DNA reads TGCGCCAGCAGCTTGGGAGGGACTTTTTCCTACGAGCAGTACTTC.

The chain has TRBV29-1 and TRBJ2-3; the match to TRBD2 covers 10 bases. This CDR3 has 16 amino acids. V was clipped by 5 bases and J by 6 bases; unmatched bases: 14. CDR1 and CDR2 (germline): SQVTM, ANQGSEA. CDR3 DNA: TGCAGCGTTTCCAAAATAGCGGGAGGCGGTGGGGATACGCAGTATTTT. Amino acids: CSVSKIAGGGGDTQYF.

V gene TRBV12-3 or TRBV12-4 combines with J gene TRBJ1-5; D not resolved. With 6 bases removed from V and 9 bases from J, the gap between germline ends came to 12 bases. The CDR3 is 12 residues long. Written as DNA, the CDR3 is TGTGCCAGCAGAACCCCTTCGGGGCCCCAGCATTTT. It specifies CASRTPSGPQHF.

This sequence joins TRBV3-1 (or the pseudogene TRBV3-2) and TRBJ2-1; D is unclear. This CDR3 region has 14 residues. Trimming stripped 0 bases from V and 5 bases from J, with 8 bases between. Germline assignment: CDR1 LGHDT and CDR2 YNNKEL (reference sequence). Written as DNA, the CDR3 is TGTGCCAGCAGCCAAGAAATACATCACAATGAGCAGTTCTTC. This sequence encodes CASSQEIHHNEQFF.

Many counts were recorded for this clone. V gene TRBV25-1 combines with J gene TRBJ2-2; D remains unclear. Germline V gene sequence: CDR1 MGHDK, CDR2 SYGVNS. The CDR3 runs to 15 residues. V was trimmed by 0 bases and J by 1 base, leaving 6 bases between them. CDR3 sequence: CASSEYALNTGELFF. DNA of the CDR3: TGTGCCAGCAGTGAATATGCGTTGAACACCGGGGAGCTGTTTTTT.

In DNA, the CDR3 is TGTGCCAGCAGTTACTCGGCAAACAGGATGAACACTGAAGCTTTCTTT. It yields the protein CASSYSANRMNTEAFF. This chain links TRBV6-5 with TRBJ1-1, with D possibly matching TRBD1 (5 bases). This CDR3 is 16 amino acids long. CDR1 and CDR2 (germline): MNHEY, SVGAGI. Trimming removed 0 bases from V and 0 bases from J, with 11 bases in between.

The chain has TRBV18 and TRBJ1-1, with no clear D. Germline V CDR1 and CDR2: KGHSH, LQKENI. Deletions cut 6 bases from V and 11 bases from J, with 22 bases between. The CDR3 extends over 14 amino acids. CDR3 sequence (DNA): TGTGCCAGCTCGCTTTCAACGGATCCCGAGGAGGCTTTCTTT. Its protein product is CASSLSTDPEEAFF.

The CDR3 nucleotides are TGTGCCAGCAGCGCACCGGACTATACAGATACGCAGTATTTT. It translates to CASSAPDYTDTQYF. The rearrangement uses TRBV5-4 and TRBJ2-3; tentatively, D is TRBD2 (6 bases). The CDR3 spans 14 residues. V was cut by 4 bases and J by 3 bases, with 12 bases left in between. Germline V lookup: CDR1 SGHNT, CDR2 YYREEE (reference sequence). Full variable domain (outside the CDR3, taken from reference TRBV5-4 and TRBJ2-3): ETGVTQSPTHLIKTRGQQVTLRCSSQSGHNTVSWYQQALGQGPQFIFQYYREEENGRGNFPPRFSGLQFPNYSSELNVNALELDDSALYLCASSAPDYTDTQYFGPGTRLTVL.